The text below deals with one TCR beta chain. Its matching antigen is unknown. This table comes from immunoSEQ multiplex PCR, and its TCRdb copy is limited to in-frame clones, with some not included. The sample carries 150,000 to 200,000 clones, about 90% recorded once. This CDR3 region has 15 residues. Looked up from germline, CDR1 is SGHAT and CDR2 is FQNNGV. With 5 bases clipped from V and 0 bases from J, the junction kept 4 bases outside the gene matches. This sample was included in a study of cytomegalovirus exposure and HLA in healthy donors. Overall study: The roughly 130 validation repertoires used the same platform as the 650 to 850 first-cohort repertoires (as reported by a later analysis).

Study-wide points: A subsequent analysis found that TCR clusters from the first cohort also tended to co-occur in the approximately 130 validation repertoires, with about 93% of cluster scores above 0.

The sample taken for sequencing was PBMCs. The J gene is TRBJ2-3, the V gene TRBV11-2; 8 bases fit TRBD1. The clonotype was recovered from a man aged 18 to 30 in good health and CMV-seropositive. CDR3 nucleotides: TGTGCCAGCAGCCCCTGGACAGGGAGCACAGATACGCAGTATTTT. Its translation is CASSPWTGSTDTQYF.